This paragraph reports one T cell receptor (beta chain). The entry originates in a study of post-analysis software for immune sequencing data. Study information: Included courses were relapsing-remitting and secondary progressive multiple sclerosis; progressive-relapsing multiple sclerosis was also included.

Unique molecular identifiers had been added to the TCR beta cDNA libraries. TCRdb analysed the PCR reads with MiXCR anew, one entry per CDR3 protein. The table records a few hundred thousand distinct CDR3 sequences, 34% of them present only once. The sequenced material came from blood. This receptor was taken from a girl younger than 18 with multiple sclerosis.

The CDR3 region is CASSYDRGSYNEQFF. The CDR3 coding sequence is TGTGCCAGCAGCTACGACAGGGGGTCCTACAATGAGCAGTTCTTC. The V call is TRBV7-2, the J call TRBJ2-1; 9 nucleotides align to TRBD1. The J segment lost 1 base and the V segment lost 4 bases, leaving 2 bases of the junction unmatched. Germline V lookup: CDR1 SGHTA, CDR2 FQGNSA. The CDR3 contains 15 residues. The variable domain in full, completed from reference TRBV7-2 and TRBJ2-1, reads GAGVSQSPSNKVTEKGKDVELRCDPISGHTALYWYRQSLGQGLEFLIYFQGNSAPDKSGLPSDRFSAERTGGSVSTLTIQRTQQEDSAVYLCASSYDRGSYNEQFFGPGTRLTVL.